This TCR beta chain was sequenced for a study of a mutant IDH1 vaccine in newly diagnosed glioma. Study summary: Sex distribution of treated patients was about 62% male and 37.5% female; mean age was about 40 years.

Indicated time point: baseline, week 1 (first vaccination visit). Treatment meaning: pre-vaccination baseline after standard-of-care therapy. Diagnosis in the donors showed new WHO grade 3 or 4 astrocytomas that were IDH1-mutant and ATRX-lost. This CDR3 contains 15 residues. CDR1 SQVTM and CDR2 ANQGSEA come from the germline V gene. The V end was cut by 3 bases, the J end by 10 bases, with 24 bases between. Produced via immunoSEQ multiplex PCR; TCRdb's table is partial and in-frame only. Of fewer than 45,000 clones listed, around nine tenths were seen once; the top ten hold 15% to 20%. The TCR sequence derives from a man aged 18 to 30 with glioma. The chain has TRBV29-1 and TRBJ1-1, with D possibly TRBD1 on 5 matching bases. The sample was PBMCs, taken from a glioma patient treated with radiotherapy, temozolomide or both. CDR3 DNA sequence: TGCAGCGTTGAGGTTAGGGAAGGGGCGAGGGTCGGAGCTTTCTTT. This encodes CSVEVREGARVGAFF.